The 24 T cell receptor beta chains in this list originate from one sample, sequenced in a study of post-analysis software for immune sequencing data. Libraries were made from TCR beta cDNA, and they carried unique molecular identifiers. TCRdb re-derived calls from the PCR reads in MiXCR, one entry per CDR3 protein. Of about 500,000 distinct CDR3 sequences detected, roughly 45% appear once; the ten largest clones hold around an eighth. General study results and limits: Controls showed lower frequencies than patients for a handful of TRBV segments, and TRBV5-6, TRBV5-1 and TRBV20-1 were among these.

No antigens are known for them. Material: blood. Every receptor here comes from a girl aged 5-17 years with multiple sclerosis.

The V and J genes are TRBV12-3 or TRBV12-4 and TRBJ2-1; D may be TRBD2 (6 bases). The V gene lost 5 bases and the J gene lost 0 bases, with 11 bases spanning the gap. The CDR3 is made up of 15 amino acids. CDR3 coding DNA: TGTGCCAGCAGTGCGGGGTACAACTCCTACAATGAGCAGTTCTTC. It translates to CASSAGYNSYNEQFF.

This clonotype turned up a few times. An end of the junction does not agree with germline; a read error may underlie this. This sequence joins TRBV12-3 or TRBV12-4 and TRBJ2-1; 8 positions agree with TRBD2. This CDR3 is 17 amino acids long. The CDR3 DNA reads as TGTGCTAGCAGCCCCAGTAGCGGGATAAGCTCCTACAATGAGCAGTTCTTC. It encodes CASSPSSGISSYNEQFF.

The chain joins TRBV20-1 to TRBJ1-2, with 8 bases lining up with TRBD1. This CDR3 comprises 14 residues. Germline-derived CDR1 and CDR2 are DFQATT and SNEGSKA (reference sequence). Germline trimming cut 3 bases from V and 4 bases from J; bases unmatched to any gene: 7. The CDR3 DNA reads as TGCAGTGCTAGGGGGACAGGATTTCTCTATGGCTACACCTTC. It codes for CSARGTGFLYGYTF.

This clonotype has just one count. J is TRBJ1-4 and V is TRBV7-2; a weak D match, TRBD1 (6 bases). The length of the CDR3 is 14 residues. Germline V gene sequence: CDR1 SGHTA, CDR2 FQGNSA. V lost 2 bases and J lost 7, with 11 bases in between. The CDR3 loop is CASSLSRGGEKLFF. The CDR3 DNA reads TGTGCCAGCAGCTTAAGCAGGGGAGGTGAAAAACTGTTTTTT.

The V gene is TRBV6-5, the J gene TRBJ1-1; D is ambiguous. Germline CDR1 reads MNHEY; CDR2 reads SVGAGI. This CDR3 has 16 residues. With 4 bases removed from V and 1 base from J, the gap between germline ends came to 16 bases. CDR3 amino acids: CASSSILNDGNTEAFF. CDR3 in DNA: TGTGCCAGCAGTTCCATCCTCAATGACGGGAACACTGAAGCTTTCTTT.

V usage is TRBV27 and J usage is TRBJ2-5, with 14 bases fitting TRBD2. The DNA end favors TRBJ2-7, so the J call may be wrong. The length of the CDR3 is 16 residues. Per germline, CDR1 MNHEY and CDR2 SMNVEV (reference sequence). The CDR3, as DNA: TGTGCCAGCAGTTTACGACTAGCGGGAGGGGACCACGAGCAGTACTTC. It specifies CASSLRLAGGDHEQYF.

This clonotype has a handful of counts. This chain joins TRBV4-2 and TRBJ1-1; D might be TRBD1 (6 bases). CDR3 length: 15 residues. Trimming removed 3 bases at V and 4 bases at J, with 15 bases between. Germline V gene sequence: CDR1 LGHNA, CDR2 YNFKEQ. CDR3 sequence reads: CASSQEGVRGTEAFF. The DNA of the CDR3 is TGTGCCAGCAGCCAGGAGGGGGTAAGGGGCACTGAAGCTTTCTTT.

This chain uses TRBV3-1 with TRBJ2-4; D ambiguous. The germline V and J ends were trimmed by 4 bases and 0 bases, with 7 bases remaining between them. Germline CDR1 and CDR2: LGHDT and YNNKEL (reference sequence). The CDR3 is 14 residues long. The CDR3 loop reads CASSPVLAKNIQYF. The CDR3 DNA is TGTGCCAGCAGCCCTGTTCTAGCCAAAAACATTCAGTACTTC.

The chain employs TRBV6-1 and TRBJ1-6, with 12 bases fitting TRBD1. J lost 9 bases, V lost 6 bases, and 9 bases had no gene match. The germline gives CDR1 MNHNS, CDR2 SASEGT. CDR3 size: 16 residues. CDR3: CASSEYRDRGLSPLHF. Written as DNA, the CDR3 is TGTGCCAGCAGCGAATACCGGGACAGGGGGCTTTCACCCCTCCACTTT.

The table lists this clonotype with a few counts. The CDR3 nucleotides are TGTGCCAGCAGCTTCAGGAACACTGAAGCTTTCTTT. This encodes CASSFRNTEAFF. The gene calls are TRBV11-2 and TRBJ1-1, with D hard to call. This CDR3 contains 12 residues. Germline assignment: CDR1 SGHAT and CDR2 FQNNGV. The ends were cut back, 3 bases at V and 1 base at J, with 3 bases in the middle.

The chain recombines TRBV6-1 with TRBJ2-5, with D hard to call. Trimming shortened V by 0 bases and J by 3 bases, and 5 bases separated the two germline ends. The CDR3 runs to 13 residues. Germline assignment: CDR1 MNHNS and CDR2 SASEGT. The CDR3 reads CASSEATEETQYF. For the CDR3, the DNA is TGTGCCAGCAGTGAAGCTACGGAAGAGACCCAGTACTTC.

This clonotype was picked up a small number of times. The chain joins TRBV5-1 to TRBJ2-7, with D possibly matching TRBD1 (6 bases). The CDR3 has 16 amino acids. Germline lookup yields CDR1 SGHRS and CDR2 YFSETQ. Trimming removed 0 bases at V and 1 base at J, with 14 bases between. CDR3 coding DNA: TGCGCCAGCAGCTTGGAAACGGGACACCGGTCCTACGAGCAGTACTTC. Its protein is CASSLETGHRSYEQYF.

The V gene is TRBV5-1, the J gene TRBJ2-1; D might be TRBD1 (5 bases). This CDR3 region has 15 residues. The germline V and J ends were trimmed by 4 bases and 6 bases, with 17 bases remaining between them. Germline loops: CDR1 SGHRS, CDR2 YFSETQ. In nucleotides, the CDR3 is TGCGCCAGCAGCCCTGACAGACAGAATTGCAATGAGCAGTTCTTC. As protein: CASSPDRQNCNEQFF.

The chain has TRBV28 and TRBJ1-4; D is unclear. Per germline, CDR1 MDHEN and CDR2 SYDVKM. Trimming left V 2 bases short and J 4 bases short, with 14 bases between. The CDR3 is made up of 16 amino acids. CDR3 nucleotide sequence: TGTGCCAGCAGTTTACGCGGACGGAGAATTAATGAAAAACTGTTTTTT. As protein: CASSLRGRRINEKLFF.

This clonotype was seen a few times. CDR3 sequence (DNA): TGTGCCAGCATCCGGGGGGGACTAGCTTCCTACAATGAGCAGTTCTTC. It codes for CASIRGGLASYNEQFF. V usage is TRBV12-3 or TRBV12-4 and J usage is TRBJ2-1; TRBD2 agrees at 9 bases. Trimming took 7 bases from V and 1 from J; bases not matched to a gene: 8. The CDR3 runs 16 residues.

This clonotype occurred a few times. The chain recombines TRBV9 with TRBJ2-1; D might be TRBD2 (7 bases). Germline assignment: CDR1 SGDLS and CDR2 YYNGEE. The CDR3 is 16 amino acids. Trimming pared 4 bases from V and 4 bases from J, leaving 18 bases between. DNA of the CDR3: TGTGCCAGCAGCCCGACCGGGGAGGGGGTTTACAATGAGCAGTTCTTC. It encodes CASSPTGEGVYNEQFF.

The chain combines TRBV7-8 with TRBJ2-3, with 10 nucleotides matching TRBD2. V was clipped by 5 bases and J by 2 bases; unmatched bases: 4. CDR3 size: 15 residues. The germline gives CDR1 SGHVS, CDR2 FQNEAQ. The CDR3 DNA is TGTGCCAGCAGCGCGACTAGCGGGTACACAGATACGCAGTATTTT. Translated: CASSATSGYTDTQYF.

This rearrangement joins TRBV21-1 to TRBJ1-1; TRBD1 reflects the table's D call only, with no check against the DNA. TRBV21-1 corresponds to a pseudogene. CDR3 size: 15 residues. This CDR3 reads CASRGGYQGNTEAFF. As DNA, the CDR3 is TGTGCCAGCAGAGGGGGTTATCAGGGGAACACTGAAGCTTTCTTT.

The chain is built from TRBV28 and TRBJ2-3; 8 nucleotides match TRBD2. CDR1 is MDHEN and CDR2 is SYDVKM in the germline V gene. Germline trimming cut 3 bases from V and 2 bases from J; bases unmatched to any gene: 4. The CDR3 has 15 residues. The CDR3 DNA reads as TGTGCCAGCAGTTTCAGCGGGAGCGTCACAGATACGCAGTATTTT. This codes for CASSFSGSVTDTQYF.

This clonotype was found a few times. In DNA, the CDR3 is TGCAGCGTGGGGGCGTCAGTAACTAATGAAAAACTGTTTTTT. Its protein product is CSVGASVTNEKLFF. The rearrangement uses TRBV29-1 and TRBJ1-4; tentatively, D is TRBD1 (6 bases). The ends were cut back, 6 bases at V and 1 base at J, with 12 bases in the middle. Germline CDR1 is SQVTM and CDR2 is ANQGSEA. This CDR3 is 14 amino acids long.

The chain links TRBV12-3 or TRBV12-4 to TRBJ2-5; D not certain. The CDR3 has 14 residues. V lost 3 bases to trimming and J lost 11 bases, with 19 bases between them. CDR3 DNA sequence: TGTGCCAGCAGTTTCCAGGTGATAGGGAATGAGCAGTACTTC. It encodes CASSFQVIGNEQYF.

A few counts support this clonotype. The J gene is TRBJ1-1, the V gene TRBV5-1; TRBD1 matches 7 bases. The CDR3 is 16 amino acids. After removal of 4 bases from V and 0 bases from J, the junction contained 9 bases not matched to a gene. Germline CDR1 reads SGHRS; CDR2 reads YFSETQ. The CDR3 sequence is CASSARDSSLNTEAFF. CDR3 nucleotide sequence: TGCGCCAGCAGCGCCCGGGACAGTAGCTTGAACACTGAAGCTTTCTTT.

The rearrangement uses TRBV7-9 and TRBJ1-1; no clear D. CDR3 length: 14 residues. Germline loops: CDR1 SEHNR, CDR2 FQNEAQ (reference sequence). Trimming shortened V by 5 bases and J by 3 bases, and 13 bases separated the two germline ends. The CDR3 nucleotides are TGTGCCAGCAGCCCCCGAGTGGCGGACACTGAAGCTTTCTTT. Protein: CASSPRVADTEAFF.

V gene TRBV7-2 combines with J gene TRBJ2-7, with 7 bases matching TRBD2. Judging by the DNA end, TRBJ2-5 fits better; the J call may be wrong. From germline, CDR1 is SGHTA and CDR2 FQGNSA. This CDR3 is 15 amino acids long. The CDR3 sequence is CASSLGDYLRGTQYF. CDR3 DNA: TGTGCCAGCAGCTTAGGGGACTACCTGAGGGGGACCCAGTACTTC.